This TCR beta chain was sequenced in a study of tumor-infiltrating lymphocytes in primary liver carcinoma (TCRdb year 2017). Notes on the research overall: Roughly five patients with histopathologically diagnosed primary liver carcinoma underwent surgical resection in China between late 2015 and early 2016. The five patients, three men and two women aged 30 to 69 years, had hepatocellular carcinoma (four) or combined HCC and intrahepatic cholangiocarcinoma (one). The tumors of the five patients were staged as T1-T3 N0M0, with maximum diameters ranging from roughly 4 to 11 cm. Each sample produced roughly 3.65 to 7.13 million productive TCRbeta reads, and read depth showed no significant difference between tissue types. TCRbeta repertoire sequencing, expression microarrays and whole-exome sequencing were combined in the study across five regions of each liver tumor, with adjacent normal tissue and blood also included. A total of about 35 specimens from 5 patients, comprising roughly 25 tumor regions, 5 adjacent noncancerous liver tissues and 5 peripheral blood samples, were covered by TCRbeta repertoire sequencing. Reproducibility between technical replicate repertoires was high, with correlation coefficients above 0.95 and mean shared-clone rates approximately 0.9. Overall study outcomes, separate from this receptor: Consistent with antigen-driven expansion, pairs of tumor regions showed higher repertoire overlap (mean roughly 36%) than either tumor-adjacent pairs (around 17%) or tumor-blood pairs (around 15%). The top 250 clones made up a significantly larger repertoire fraction in tumors than in blood (p = 0.039). Because the samples were bulk and unsorted, CD4+ and CD8+ T cell repertoires could not be compared. Because only the TCR beta chain was sequenced and unpaired alpha chains were not captured, true repertoire diversity is likely underestimated. Only four or five patients were included in the study, and the authors note that the findings should be validated in a larger study.

Regarding this clonotype: The specificity of this receptor is unknown. This clone may be a read error of a much larger clone one base away.

Including the terminal cysteine and phenylalanine, the CDR3 comprises 15 residues. The read is trimmed to its CDR3 DNA, 45 bases read in frame from base 1. Trimming costs V 2 bases and J 1 base, and their ends lie 9 bases apart. Sequences MNHNS (CDR1) and SASEGT (CDR2) are obtained from the germline V gene. Blood RNA was extracted from unsorted whole blood with TRIzol reagent; germline DNA came from the DNeasy Blood & Tissue kit. Patients had chronic HBV infection and were treatment-naive at sampling. Before surgery, 3.5 to 4 milliliters of peripheral blood were drawn into K2EDTA tubes. Using a constant-region primer and ProtoScript II reverse transcriptase, TCRbeta-specific cDNA was reverse-transcribed from 450 to 650 ng total RNA. TCRbeta libraries were built with three nested multiplex PCR rounds, a slightly modified ARM-PCR procedure. Each of the first two PCR rounds ran for nine to ten cycles and used multiplex TRBV1-TRBV30 forward primers together with a Cbeta reverse primer. Sample barcodes and Illumina adapters were attached in a final 25-cycle PCR using Deep VentR polymerase. Amplicons of 200-500 bp were gel-purified with a QIAquick gel extraction kit before sequencing. The TCRbeta amplicons were sequenced with 250-bp paired-end reads on an Illumina HiSeq 2500. The original pipeline was this. To recover full CDR3 sequences, reads were quality-trimmed using Trimmomatic v0.33 and paired reads were then merged using FLASH v1.2.11. V, D and J germline segments were assigned to the rearranged TCRbeta sequences by MiGEC v1.2.1b. VDJtools v1.0.0 computed clonotype statistics and Shannon-Wiener diversity indices. Except for diversity analysis, only the 250 most abundant clonotypes of each sample were used in subsequent analyses to reduce sampling bias. TCRdb trimmed public reads at Q25 via fastp, called clones via MiXCR and kept in-frame beta chains. CDR3 protein duplicates are merged, each entry listing the most common genes and DNA. The V and J calls were not made by the authors but by TCRdb's processing. Within this sample are 300,000 to 350,000 distinct CDR3 sequences, with approximately 64% of them counted one time only. The ten largest clonotypes hold under 8% of the sample.

The sequence is built from TRBV6-1 and TRBJ1-5; the D gene cannot be resolved reliably. What was sequenced was peripheral blood. The sequence came from a man between 35 and 55 years old with primary liver carcinoma and hepatitis B virus infection. The DNA sequence follows: TGTGCCAGCAGTGAATCCAAGGGAAGCAATCAGCCCCAGCATTTT. Its translation reads: CASSESKGSNQPQHF.